The clone carrying this T cell receptor beta chain was seen once. Its antigen is not known. Germline is not matched at one junction end, which may reflect a read error. This specimen belongs to a study of long-term antiretroviral therapy in people with HIV. At the survey level, the v3.0 immunoSEQ assay was run. Profiled with immunoSEQ multiplex PCR; TCRdb holds only in-frame clones, not every one. The sample comprises more than 10,000 clones, roughly three quarters of which are singletons, and more than 15% rests with the top ten. Overall study findings and caveats: The range of CDR3 lengths in HIV repertoires proved narrower than that found in controls.

This clonotype originated in a woman aged 40 to 49 with HIV. The input for sequencing was unsorted PBMCs, taken 0.5 years before starting antiretroviral therapy.

The CDR3 DNA reads TGTGCCAGCAGCCAAGATAAGGAGAACTTC. The encoded protein is CASSQDKENF. This chain uses TRBV4-2 with TRBJ2-4; D gene unclear. The CDR3 has 10 residues. Germline CDR1 reads LGHNA; CDR2 reads YNFKEQ.